This entry lists 18 T cell receptor beta chains sequenced from one sample in a study of identical twins. TCRdb recomputed calls from the 5' RACE reads with MiXCR, one row per CDR3 protein. The sample consists of under 450,000 distinct CDR3 sequences, about 18% of them appearing once. The material sequenced was naive T cells sorted from blood. Every receptor here comes from a man aged 50 to 59 in good health.

The chain is built from TRBV6-6 and TRBJ2-7; no reliable D call. CDR3 length: 13 residues. The V gene's germline CDR1 is MNHNY and CDR2 SVGAGI (reference sequence). Trimming took off 10 bases at V and 0 bases at J, with 13 bases between the two ends. The DNA of the CDR3 is TGTGCCACAGCACCGGCAGTCTCCTACGAGCAGTACTTC. Its translation is CATAPAVSYEQYF.

This clonotype was recorded at least ten times. The chain joins TRBV5-1 to TRBJ2-1; 10 positions match TRBD2. The CDR3 contains 14 residues. From germline, CDR1 is SGHRS and CDR2 YFSETQ. With V trimmed by 0 bases and J by 10 bases, 4 bases remained unmatched. The CDR3 DNA reads TGCGCCAGCAGCTTGGGGACTAGCGGCCAAGAGCAGTTCTTC. It specifies CASSLGTSGQEQFF.

This clonotype was detected a few times. The V gene is TRBV29-1, the J gene TRBJ2-1; the match to TRBD2 covers 7 bases. This CDR3 spans 14 amino acids. In germline, CDR1 is SQVTM, CDR2 ANQGSEA. After removal of 3 bases from V and 7 bases from J, the junction contained 9 bases not matched to a gene. The CDR3 here is CSVDGAGMGNEQFF. In DNA, the CDR3 is TGCAGCGTTGACGGAGCGGGAATGGGTAATGAGCAGTTCTTC.

The chain has TRBV7-2 and TRBJ1-3; D is ambiguous. Germline V gives CDR1 SGHTA, CDR2 FQGNSA. Between the trimmed V and J ends, which lost 0 bases and 4 bases, there was a span of 7 bases. The CDR3 runs to 14 residues. The CDR3 DNA reads TGTGCCAGCAGCTTAGCCTCGTTGGGAAACACCATATATTTT. Its translation is CASSLASLGNTIYF. Supplemented by reference TRBV7-2 and TRBJ1-3, the full variable domain reads GAGVSQSPSNKVTEKGKDVELRCDPISGHTALYWYRQSLGQGLEFLIYFQGNSAPDKSGLPSDRFSAERTGGSVSTLTIQRTQQEDSAVYLCASSLASLGNTIYFGEGSWLTVV.

The CDR3 is CAISESREYGYTF. CDR3 sequence (DNA): TGTGCCATCAGTGAGTCTCGGGAGTATGGCTACACCTTC. The chain links TRBV10-3 to TRBJ1-2; the D is unclear. CDR1 and CDR2 from the germline V gene are ENHRY and SYGVKD. The V and J ends lost 0 bases and 5 bases respectively, with 7 bases between them. The CDR3 contains 13 residues.

This clonotype was seen ten or more times. The V call is TRBV9, the J call TRBJ1-2; no clear D. The germline V gene has CDR1 SGDLS and CDR2 YYNGEE. Deletions cut 1 base from V and 2 bases from J, with 12 bases between. This CDR3 comprises 15 residues. The CDR3 coding sequence is TGTGCCAGCAGCGTAAACTACCACTCAAACTATGGCTACACCTTC. Amino acids: CASSVNYHSNYGYTF.

This clonotype was picked up many times. This sequence joins TRBV18 and TRBJ2-3; 7 bases line up with TRBD2. Germline V gene lookup returns CDR1 KGHSH and CDR2 LQKENI. The CDR3 is 14 residues long. J gave up 4 bases and V 3 bases, and 4 bases lay outside the gene matches. CDR3 region: CASSPAREADTQYF. CDR3 coding DNA: TGTGCCAGCTCACCCGCCCGGGAGGCAGATACGCAGTATTTT.

This clonotype was counted ten times or more. This chain joins TRBV19 and TRBJ2-7; 9 nucleotides agree with TRBD1. This CDR3 is 15 amino acids long. V lost 7 bases and J lost 2; bases outside the gene matches: 9. The germline V gene encodes CDR1 LNHDA and CDR2 SQIVND (reference sequence). The CDR3 sequence: CASKLAGQGTYEQYF. The CDR3 DNA follows: TGTGCCAGTAAGCTTGCGGGACAGGGAACCTACGAGCAGTACTTC.

This clonotype was observed a handful of times. CDR3 bases: TGTGCCAGCAGCCAAGGGACAGGGGGTTACAATGAGCAGTTCTTC. Residues: CASSQGTGGYNEQFF. The V call is TRBV3-1, the J call TRBJ2-1; 10 positions match TRBD1. CDR3 length equals 15 residues. Germline-derived CDR1 and CDR2 are LGHDT and YNNKEL (reference sequence). V dropped 1 base and J dropped 4; count of bases not matched to a gene: 1.

V and J are TRBV30 and TRBJ1-5; weak D call: TRBD1 (6 bases). V lost 5 bases and J 7 bases, leaving 18 bases between the germline ends. The CDR3 covers 14 residues. Germline values: CDR1 GTSNPN, CDR2 SVGIG (reference sequence). The CDR3 bases are TGTGCCTGGGGGACAACGAATCGAGTGCAGCCCCAGCATTTT. Residues: CAWGTTNRVQPQHF.

V gene TRBV11-2 combines with J gene TRBJ1-1; no firm D call. From germline, CDR1 is SGHAT and CDR2 FQNNGV. The CDR3 spans 13 residues. Trimming left V 6 bases short and J 0 bases short, with 8 bases between. CDR3 amino acids: CASRTEVNTEAFF. The CDR3 region has the DNA TGTGCCAGCAGAACTGAGGTGAACACTGAAGCTTTCTTT. The full variable domain, completed using reference TRBV11-2 and TRBJ1-1, is EAGVAQSPRYKIIEKRQSVAFWCNPISGHATLYWYQQILGQGPKLLIQFQNNGVVDDSQLPKDRFSAERLKGVDSTLKIQPAKLEDSAVYLCASRTEVNTEAFFGQGTRLTVV.

This clonotype was counted only a few times. The chain has TRBV12-3 or TRBV12-4 and TRBJ1-1, with 8 bases aligning to TRBD1. The V and J ends lost 3 bases and 10 bases, in that order; junction bases with no gene match: 1. This CDR3 is 11 amino acids long. This chain's CDR3 is CASSFRGPAFF. CDR3 DNA sequence: TGTGCCAGCAGTTTCAGGGGGCCAGCTTTCTTT.

The J gene is TRBJ2-3, the V gene TRBV21-1; TRBD1 is taken as the D call from the table, unchecked against the DNA. TRBV21-1 is annotated as a pseudogene. CDR3 length equals 11 residues. Here the CDR3 reads CATEAGEVLYF. As DNA, the CDR3 is TGTGCCACCGAAGCAGGGGAGGTACTGTATTTT.

This clonotype was recorded many times. The rearrangement joins TRBV4-2 to TRBJ2-3, with TRBD2 as a possible D gene (6 bases). Germline values: CDR1 LGHNA, CDR2 YNFKEQ. The CDR3 has 17 residues. Trimming removed 0 bases from V and 0 bases from J, with 13 bases in between. Here the CDR3 reads CASSQEPHGGSTDTQYF. The DNA of the CDR3 is TGTGCCAGCAGCCAAGAACCCCATGGGGGGAGCACAGATACGCAGTATTTT.

This clonotype was seen many times. The chain has TRBV11-2 and TRBJ2-1; 7 bases match TRBD1. There are 15 residues in the CDR3. Unmatched junction bases numbered 10, after V lost 5 bases and J lost 6 bases. Germline V lookup: CDR1 SGHAT, CDR2 FQNNGV. CDR3 nucleotide sequence: TGTGCCAGCAGCCCCAGAGACAGGGACACCAATGAGCAGTTCTTC. This encodes CASSPRDRDTNEQFF.

The chain has TRBV20-1 and TRBJ1-5; D is unresolved. Deletions cut 4 bases from V and 1 base from J, with 8 bases between. The CDR3 is 13 residues long. CDR1 and CDR2 from the germline V gene are DFQATT and SNEGSKA (reference sequence). Here the CDR3 DNA reads TGCAGTGCTATGGGCCCGAGCAATCAGCCCCAGCATTTT. It specifies CSAMGPSNQPQHF.

This chain connects TRBV6-1 to TRBJ2-2; D possibly matches TRBD1 or TRBD2 (7 bases each). CDR3 length: 16 residues. In germline, CDR1 is MNHNS, CDR2 SASEGT. The V gene lost 5 bases and the J gene lost 6 bases, with 19 bases spanning the gap. Written as DNA, the CDR3 is TGTGCCAGCAGTACCATGGGGAGGGGGCTGCCCGGGGAGCTGTTTTTT. Amino acids: CASSTMGRGLPGELFF.

J is TRBJ1-1 and V is TRBV5-1; TRBD1 might be the D (6 bases). The CDR3 is made up of 15 amino acids. With 0 bases removed from V and 5 bases from J, the gap between germline ends came to 14 bases. Germline loops: CDR1 SGHRS, CDR2 YFSETQ. The CDR3 sequence: CASSLVRGVQTEAFF. The CDR3 DNA follows: TGCGCCAGCAGCTTGGTAAGGGGGGTCCAAACTGAAGCTTTCTTT.